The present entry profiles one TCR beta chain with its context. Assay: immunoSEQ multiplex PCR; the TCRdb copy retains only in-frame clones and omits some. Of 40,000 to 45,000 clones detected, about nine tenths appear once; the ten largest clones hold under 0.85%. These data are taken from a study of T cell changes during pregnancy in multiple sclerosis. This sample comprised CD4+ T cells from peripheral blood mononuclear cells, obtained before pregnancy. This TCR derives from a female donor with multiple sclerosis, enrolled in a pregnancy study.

CDR3 region: CASSTPGDGTYEQYF. The CDR3 nucleotides read TGTGCCAGCAGCACCCCGGGGGACGGAACCTACGAGCAGTACTTC. The V and J genes are TRBV13 and TRBJ2-5; possible D gene TRBD2, 6 bases. The DNA end is more similar to TRBJ2-7, so the J call may be wrong. CDR1 and CDR2 (germline): PRHDT, FYEKMQ (reference sequence). The CDR3 totals 15 residues.